This T cell receptor beta chain was documented in a study of graft-versus-host responses after intestinal transplantation. Whole-study findings and limits: Researchers found GvH clones in recipient marrow, and some showed up first in ileum or blood.

Using immunoSEQ multiplex PCR, the repertoire was profiled, and TCRdb retains in-frame clones only, with some absent. Seen here are roughly 60,000 clones, 90% to 95% observed once, and the top ten hold 2.5% to 3%. The ends were cut back, 0 bases at V and 0 bases at J, with 5 bases in the middle. Germline lookup yields CDR1 SNHLY and CDR2 FYNNEI. The CDR3 spans 14 residues. With respect to this clone: What it binds is unknown.

The chain links TRBV2 to TRBJ1-1; D gene ambiguous. The sequence derives from a human patient who received an intestinal transplant, so some T cells may come from the graft donor. Sequenced material: PBMCs, taken around 120 days after intestinal transplantation. CDR3: CASSEATLNTEAFF. The CDR3 nucleotides read TGTGCCAGCAGTGAAGCGACGCTGAACACTGAAGCTTTCTTT.